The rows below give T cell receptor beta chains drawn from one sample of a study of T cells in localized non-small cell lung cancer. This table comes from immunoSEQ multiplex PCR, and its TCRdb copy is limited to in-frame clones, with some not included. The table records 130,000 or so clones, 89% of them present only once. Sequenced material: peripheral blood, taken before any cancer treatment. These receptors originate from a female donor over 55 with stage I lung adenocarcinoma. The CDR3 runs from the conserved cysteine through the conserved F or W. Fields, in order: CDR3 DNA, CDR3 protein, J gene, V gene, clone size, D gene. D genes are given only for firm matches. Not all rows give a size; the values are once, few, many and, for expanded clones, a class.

CDR3nt: TGTGCCAGCAGCTTACCCGGGAGTAGTCCCTACGAGCAGTACTTC; CDR3aa: CASSLPGSSPYEQYF; j_gene: TRBJ2-7; v_gene: TRBV7-9; abundance: NA; d_gene: NA
CDR3nt: TGTGCCAGCTCACCGTCCCTAGCGGGTCTCGCACTGAGCACAGATACGCAGTATTTT; CDR3aa: CASSPSLAGLALSTDTQYF; j_gene: TRBJ2-3; v_gene: TRBV18; abundance: NA; d_gene: TRBD2
CDR3nt: TGTGCCAGCAGATTAAGCTCCTACAATGAGCAGTTCTTC; CDR3aa: CASRLSSYNEQFF; j_gene: TRBJ2-1; v_gene: TRBV28; abundance: NA; d_gene: NA
CDR3nt: TGTGCCAGCAGGACCGGACTAGCGGGAGGGAACTACAATGAGCAGTTCTTC; CDR3aa: CASRTGLAGGNYNEQFF; j_gene: TRBJ2-1; v_gene: TRBV27; abundance: NA; d_gene: TRBD2
CDR3nt: TGTGCCAGCAGCAAAGATCGGGATGGCTACACCTTC; CDR3aa: CASSKDRDGYTF; j_gene: TRBJ1-2; v_gene: TRBV21-1; abundance: NA; d_gene: NA
CDR3nt: TGTGCCAGCACCGACAGGGACAGGAGGATCAATGAGCAGTTCTTC; CDR3aa: CASTDRDRRINEQFF; j_gene: TRBJ2-1; v_gene: TRBV6-4; abundance: NA; d_gene: TRBD1
CDR3nt: TGTGCCAGCAGCTCAGTGGGACAGGGTTACGAGCAGTACTTC; CDR3aa: CASSSVGQGYEQYF; j_gene: TRBJ2-7; v_gene: TRBV9; abundance: NA; d_gene: TRBD1
CDR3nt: TGTGCCAGCAGCAAAGCTGGCGGGGCGAATTCCTACAATGAGCAGTTCTTC; CDR3aa: CASSKAGGANSYNEQFF; j_gene: TRBJ2-1; v_gene: TRBV21-1; abundance: NA; d_gene: NA
CDR3nt: TGTGCCAGCAGCTTAGCTTGGGACTGGACCGCCCACGAGCAGTACTTC; CDR3aa: CASSLAWDWTAHEQYF; j_gene: TRBJ2-7; v_gene: TRBV7-2; abundance: NA; d_gene: NA
CDR3nt: TGTGCCAGCAGCTTTAAGGGGGACACTGAAGCTTTCTTT; CDR3aa: CASSFKGDTEAFF; j_gene: TRBJ1-1; v_gene: TRBV7-2; abundance: NA; d_gene: NA
CDR3nt: TGTGCCAGCAGCTTAGGGGCTAGCGGAGGTCAAGAGACCCAGTACTTC; CDR3aa: CASSLGASGGQETQYF; j_gene: TRBJ2-5; v_gene: TRBV7-9; abundance: NA; d_gene: TRBD2
CDR3nt: TGCAGCGTTTACGAAGGGCGAAGCTACACCTTC; CDR3aa: CSVYEGRSYTF; j_gene: TRBJ1-2; v_gene: TRBV29-1; abundance: NA; d_gene: NA
CDR3nt: TGTGCCAGCAGCGGGACGGGGAAAAGCTCCTACGAGCAGTACTTC; CDR3aa: CASSGTGKSSYEQYF; j_gene: TRBJ2-7; v_gene: TRBV7-9; abundance: NA; d_gene: NA
CDR3nt: TGCGCCAGCAGCTTATCAGGGGGGGACTACAATGAGCAGTTCTTC; CDR3aa: CASSLSGGDYNEQFF; j_gene: TRBJ2-1; v_gene: TRBV5-1; abundance: NA; d_gene: NA
CDR3nt: TGTGCCAGCAGCTTAACGGGCGGGAAATCGAACACCGGGGAGCTGTTTTTT; CDR3aa: CASSLTGGKSNTGELFF; j_gene: TRBJ2-2; v_gene: TRBV7-3; abundance: NA; d_gene: NA
CDR3nt: TGTGCCAGCAGTGAGATGGCCGGGGAGCTGTTTTTT; CDR3aa: CASSEMAGELFF; j_gene: TRBJ2-2; v_gene: TRBV28; abundance: NA; d_gene: NA
CDR3nt: TGCGCCAGCAGCTTGGCCTTCGGGGGGAACGGGGAGCTGTTTTTT; CDR3aa: CASSLAFGGNGELFF; j_gene: TRBJ2-2; v_gene: TRBV5-1; abundance: NA; d_gene: TRBD2
CDR3nt: TGTGCCAGCAGTACCCAGGGGGGAGTTGGAGGCTACACCTTC; CDR3aa: CASSTQGGVGGYTF; j_gene: TRBJ1-2; v_gene: TRBV6-5; abundance: NA; d_gene: TRBD1
CDR3nt: TGTGCCAGCAGCCAAGATCCGGCTAGCGGGACTTCAACCGGGGAGCTGTTTTTT; CDR3aa: CASSQDPASGTSTGELFF; j_gene: TRBJ2-2; v_gene: TRBV4-2; abundance: NA; d_gene: TRBD2
CDR3nt: TGCAGCGTTGGTACAAGGGCCGGGGAGCTGTTTTTT; CDR3aa: CSVGTRAGELFF; j_gene: TRBJ2-2; v_gene: TRBV29-1; abundance: few; d_gene: NA
CDR3nt: TGTGCCAGCAGTTTAATTGGGAAGACCTATGGCTACACCTTC; CDR3aa: CASSLIGKTYGYTF; j_gene: TRBJ1-2; v_gene: TRBV28; abundance: NA; d_gene: NA